The 23 T cell receptor beta chains listed next were all sequenced from one sample in a study of CD8 T cells in ankylosing spondylitis. One entry per CDR3 protein, called by TCRdb with MiXCR from the 5' RACE reads. The repertoire consists of about 39,000 distinct CDR3 sequences, with less than 4% occurring once and the leading ten covering 2.8%. Input material: blood, either unsorted or a sorted T cell fraction (not recorded which). Every receptor here comes from a male donor with ankylosing spondylitis or in good health (not recorded which).

In this sample, this clonotype turned up many times. This chain connects TRBV9 to TRBJ2-2, with TRBD1 identical over 8 bases. CDR1 and CDR2 (germline): SGDLS, YYNGEE. Losses at the gene ends were 7 bases for V and 1 base for J; bases not matched to a gene: 6. This CDR3 has 15 amino acids. In nucleotides, the CDR3 is TGTGCCAGCCGCCCGGGACAGGAGAACACCGGGGAGCTGTTTTTT. Translation gives CASRPGQENTGELFF. The whole variable domain, remainder taken from reference TRBV9 and TRBJ2-2, is DSGVTQTPKHLITATGQRVTLRCSPRSGDLSVYWYQQSLDQGLQFLIQYYNGEERAKGNILERFSAQQFPDLHSELNLSSLELGDSALYFCASRPGQENTGELFFGEGSRLTVL.

Many counts were recorded for this clonotype. The gene calls are TRBV9 and TRBJ1-2; D ambiguous. V lost 3 bases, J lost 6 bases, and 6 bases lay in between. This CDR3 is built from 11 residues. The germline V gene has CDR1 SGDLS and CDR2 YYNGEE. The CDR3, as DNA: TGTGCCAGCAGCGGTACGGATGGCTACACCTTC. Protein product: CASSGTDGYTF. Supplemented by reference TRBV9 and TRBJ1-2, the full variable domain reads DSGVTQTPKHLITATGQRVTLRCSPRSGDLSVYWYQQSLDQGLQFLIQYYNGEERAKGNILERFSAQQFPDLHSELNLSSLELGDSALYFCASSGTDGYTFGSGTRLTVV.

This clonotype was found many times. The chain has TRBV9 and TRBJ2-3; 7 nucleotides line up with TRBD2. The CDR3 extends over 16 amino acids. Trimming cost V 2 bases and J 2 bases; bases outside gene matches: 8. Per the germline V gene, CDR1 is SGDLS and CDR2 is YYNGEE. The CDR3 sequence: CASSVGLAVHTDTQYF. CDR3 in DNA: TGTGCCAGCAGCGTGGGCCTAGCGGTACACACAGATACGCAGTATTTT.

This clonotype occurred many times. V usage is TRBV9 and J usage is TRBJ1-2; tentatively, D is TRBD1 (5 bases). The length of the CDR3 is 17 residues. Germline V lookup: CDR1 SGDLS, CDR2 YYNGEE. The V gene lost 4 bases and the J gene lost 6 bases, with 25 bases spanning the gap. The CDR3 here is CASSPEVWAGRVHGYTF. As DNA, the CDR3 is TGTGCCAGCAGCCCAGAGGTCTGGGCAGGGCGTGTTCATGGCTACACCTTC.

This clonotype was counted at least ten times. This chain connects TRBV9 to TRBJ2-3; D gene uncertain. The germline V gene has CDR1 SGDLS and CDR2 YYNGEE. The CDR3 sequence is 12 residues long. Trimming pared 5 bases from V and 3 bases from J, leaving 7 bases between. The CDR3 nucleotides read TGTGCCAGCAGGGGTGGTACAGATACGCAGTATTTT. Protein product: CASRGGTDTQYF.

Many counts were recorded for this clonotype. The chain joins TRBV9 to TRBJ1-1; TRBD1 aligns across 8 bases. The CDR3 is 15 residues long. The germline CDR1 and CDR2 sequences are SGDLS and YYNGEE. The V and J ends lost 2 bases and 1 base, in that order; junction bases with no gene match: 4. The CDR3 reads CASSVSQGANTEAFF. CDR3 DNA sequence: TGTGCCAGCAGCGTCTCCCAGGGGGCGAACACTGAAGCTTTCTTT. Full variable domain (outside the CDR3, taken from reference TRBV9 and TRBJ1-1): DSGVTQTPKHLITATGQRVTLRCSPRSGDLSVYWYQQSLDQGLQFLIQYYNGEERAKGNILERFSAQQFPDLHSELNLSSLELGDSALYFCASSVSQGANTEAFFGQGTRLTVV.

Many counts were recorded for this clonotype. V is TRBV9 and J is TRBJ2-5; 15 bases line up with TRBD2. Germline CDR1 is SGDLS and CDR2 is YYNGEE. V was clipped by 2 bases and J by 0 bases; unmatched bases: 2. This CDR3 is built from 17 residues. The CDR3 DNA is TGTGCCAGCAGCGTGGGGACTAGCGGGGGGTACCAAGAGACCCAGTACTTC. Translating it yields CASSVGTSGGYQETQYF.

Many counts were recorded for this clonotype. The chain links TRBV9 to TRBJ2-3; TRBD2 aligns across 8 bases. Germline values: CDR1 SGDLS, CDR2 YYNGEE. CDR3 length equals 15 residues. The V and J ends lost 5 bases and 3 bases, in that order; junction bases with no gene match: 8. CDR3 protein: CASRAPGLETDTQYF. The DNA for the CDR3 is TGTGCCAGCAGGGCGCCGGGACTAGAGACAGATACGCAGTATTTT.

Ten or more counts support this clonotype. The rearrangement links TRBV9 to TRBJ2-1, with 7 positions matching TRBD2. CDR1 is SGDLS and CDR2 is YYNGEE in the germline V gene. Trimming cost V 4 bases and J 0 bases; bases outside gene matches: 7. This CDR3 has 16 residues. The CDR3 region has the DNA TGTGCCAGCAGCCCCTTCCCTAGCGGCTCCTACAATGAGCAGTTCTTC. Amino acids: CASSPFPSGSYNEQFF.

This clonotype came up many times. The V call is TRBV9, the J call TRBJ1-1; possibly TRBD1 for D (6 bases). V was shortened by 2 bases and J by 0 bases, with 11 bases between the two germline ends. The CDR3 length is 15 residues. Germline values: CDR1 SGDLS, CDR2 YYNGEE. The CDR3 loop reads CASSVLQGMNTEAFF. CDR3 bases: TGTGCCAGCAGCGTCCTACAGGGTATGAACACTGAAGCTTTCTTT. The full variable domain, with the rest looked up from reference TRBV9 and TRBJ1-1, is DSGVTQTPKHLITATGQRVTLRCSPRSGDLSVYWYQQSLDQGLQFLIQYYNGEERAKGNILERFSAQQFPDLHSELNLSSLELGDSALYFCASSVLQGMNTEAFFGQGTRLTVV.

This clonotype was observed at least ten times. The chain combines TRBV9 with TRBJ2-1; TRBD2 agrees at 13 bases. Germline CDR1 reads SGDLS; CDR2 reads YYNGEE. CDR3 length: 18 amino acids. V lost 4 bases and J lost 0; bases outside the gene matches: 7. CDR3 residues: CASSPRGLAGSSYNEQFF. CDR3 bases: TGTGCCAGCAGCCCTCGGGGACTAGCGGGGAGCTCCTACAATGAGCAGTTCTTC.

The rearrangement links TRBV9 to TRBJ1-1; D is possibly TRBD1 (5 bases). Germline CDR1 reads SGDLS; CDR2 reads YYNGEE. The CDR3 extends over 18 amino acids. V lost 8 bases and J 1 base, leaving 27 bases between the germline ends. CDR3 in DNA: TGTGCCAGTGCAACCTCTCAAGGGGACCTACGGCAGAACACTGAAGCTTTCTTT. Translation: CASATSQGDLRQNTEAFF.

This clonotype was counted many times. The chain carries TRBV6-5 and TRBJ2-7; 14 bases fit TRBD2. The CDR3 sequence is 12 residues long. Germline V gene data show CDR1 as MNHEY and CDR2 as SVGAGI. CDR3 sequence (DNA): TGTGCCAGCAGCCGGACTAGCGGGAGGTGGGGTGTC. This encodes CASSRTSGRWGV.

The chain has TRBV9 and TRBJ1-4, with D unclear. The V gene lost 3 bases and the J gene lost 3 bases, with 9 bases spanning the gap. Germline V gene sequence: CDR1 SGDLS, CDR2 YYNGEE. This CDR3 region has 14 residues. Written as DNA, the CDR3 is TGTGCCAGCAGCGAGGCCGGGCCTAATGAAAAACTGTTTTTT. This codes for CASSEAGPNEKLFF.

This clonotype was found many times. CDR3 in amino acids: CASSGRSGRNGYTF. In DNA form, the CDR3 reads TGTGCCAGCAGCGGACGTAGCGGACGCAATGGCTACACCTTC. The chain is built from TRBV9 and TRBJ1-2; D not resolved. V lost 3 bases to trimming and J lost 6 bases, with 15 bases between them. CDR3 length: 14 residues. Germline V gives CDR1 SGDLS, CDR2 YYNGEE.

Ten or more counts support this clonotype. The chain links TRBV9 to TRBJ2-2; TRBD1 matches at 11 bases. With V trimmed by 4 bases and J by 6 bases, 5 bases remained unmatched. The germline V gene encodes CDR1 SGDLS and CDR2 YYNGEE. This CDR3 has 15 amino acids. For the CDR3, the DNA is TGTGCCAGCAGCTTGGGACAGGGGGTAGCCGGGGAGCTGTTTTTT. The encoded protein is CASSLGQGVAGELFF.

This clonotype was detected ten times or more. This chain links TRBV21-1 with TRBJ2-1; the D call of TRBD2 is as the table states it, not checked on the DNA. TRBV21-1 is a pseudogene locus. The CDR3 contains 18 residues. The CDR3: CASSKGGSGRARYNEQFF. For the CDR3, the DNA is TGTGCCAGCAGCAAAGGAGGTAGCGGGAGGGCTCGGTACAATGAGCAGTTCTTC.

This clonotype showed up just a few times. J is TRBJ2-3 and V is TRBV9; 8 bases map to TRBD2. The junction had 10 bases not matched to a gene; V was cut back by 1 base and J by 6 bases. The CDR3 contains 16 residues. Germline V gene data show CDR1 as SGDLS and CDR2 as YYNGEE. CDR3 in DNA: TGTGCCAGCAGCGTACTCCAGCGGGGGCCGATTGATACGCAGTATTTT. Amino acids: CASSVLQRGPIDTQYF. Full variable domain (missing parts from reference TRBV9 and TRBJ2-3): DSGVTQTPKHLITATGQRVTLRCSPRSGDLSVYWYQQSLDQGLQFLIQYYNGEERAKGNILERFSAQQFPDLHSELNLSSLELGDSALYFCASSVLQRGPIDTQYFGPGTRLTVL.

The table lists this clonotype with many counts. The DNA for the CDR3 is TGTGCCAGCGGGCCGGGGCCGGCCTACAATGAGCAGTTCTTC. It is translated as CASGPGPAYNEQFF. The chain couples TRBV9 to TRBJ2-1, with D tentatively TRBD1 or TRBD2 (5 bases each). The V gene's germline CDR1 is SGDLS and CDR2 YYNGEE. The CDR3 length is 14 residues. The V end lost 7 bases, the J end lost 2 bases, and 13 bases lay between the germline ends.

In its sample, this clonotype was seen many times. This chain joins TRBV9 and TRBJ1-2, with D possibly matching TRBD1 (6 bases). Germline V gene data show CDR1 as SGDLS and CDR2 as YYNGEE. This CDR3 has 13 residues. Trimming pared 5 bases from V and 4 bases from J, leaving 12 bases between. CDR3 DNA: TGTGCCAGCAGTTACAGGGAGGGCTATGGCTACACCTTC. Translated, it gives CASSYREGYGYTF.

In its sample, this clonotype was seen many times. The V call is TRBV9, the J call TRBJ2-1, with 8 bases fitting TRBD2. This CDR3 region has 16 residues. Germline trimming cut 4 bases from V and 5 bases from J; bases unmatched to any gene: 11. Germline V gene data show CDR1 as SGDLS and CDR2 as YYNGEE. CDR3 residues: CASSPRVLAADNEQFF. The CDR3, as DNA: TGTGCCAGCAGCCCTAGAGTACTAGCGGCCGACAATGAGCAGTTCTTC.

This clonotype came up many times. The chain joins TRBV9 to TRBJ2-5, with TRBD2 matching 7 bases. This CDR3 is 15 amino acids long. Looked up from germline, CDR1 is SGDLS and CDR2 is YYNGEE. The V gene end was trimmed by 3 bases and the J gene end by 5 bases; junction bases not matched to a gene: 10. CDR3 coding DNA: TGTGCCAGCAGCGATGAAGCGGGAATAACTGAGACCCAGTACTTC. Protein product: CASSDEAGITETQYF.

This clonotype has ten or more counts. This chain joins TRBV9 and TRBJ1-4; D ambiguous. V was shortened by 3 bases and J by 3 bases, with 9 bases between the two germline ends. This CDR3 comprises 14 residues. Germline CDR1 reads SGDLS; CDR2 reads YYNGEE. CDR3 sequence reads: CASSADGANEKLFF. The CDR3 DNA sequence: TGTGCCAGCAGCGCGGACGGAGCTAATGAAAAACTGTTTTTT.